The 21 T cell receptor beta chains listed next were all sequenced from one sample in a study of CD8+CD57+ T cells in acquired aplastic anemia. Investigators profiled TCR beta VDJ and CDR3 from genomic DNA template. TCRdb independently ran MiXCR on the reads; one entry per CDR3 protein. The table has some 280,000 distinct CDR3 sequences, about 56% seen once; the top ten hold 6.5% to 10%. Sequences were obtained from sorted CD4+, CD8+, or CD8+CD57+ T cells (not recorded which) from PBMCs. The receptor set was obtained from a human donor with severe aplastic anemia or a healthy control (not recorded which).

This clonotype was detected ten times or more. The chain employs TRBV5-8 and TRBJ2-7; a possible D gene is TRBD1 (5 bases). The CDR3 totals 15 residues. The V gene lost 1 base and the J gene lost 2 bases, with 13 bases spanning the gap. Looked up from germline, CDR1 is SGHTS and CDR2 is YDEGEE. CDR3 nucleotides: TGTGCCAGCAGCTTGCCCAGGGCCAGCGCCTACGAGCAGTACTTC. Translated: CASSLPRASAYEQYF. Looking up the rest from reference TRBV5-8 and TRBJ2-7 gives the full variable domain: EAGVTQSPTHLIKTRGQQATLRCSPISGHTSVYWYQQALGLGLQFLLWYDEGEERNRGNFPPRFSGRQFPNYSSELNVNALELEDSALYLCASSLPRASAYEQYFGPGTRLTVT.

The table lists this clonotype with many counts. The chain carries TRBV11-1 and TRBJ1-3; the D gene is possibly TRBD1 (6 bases). V lost 4 bases and J lost 4, with 11 bases in between. This CDR3 is 14 amino acids long. Germline lookup yields CDR1 SGHAT and CDR2 FQDESV (reference sequence). CDR3 DNA: TGTGCCAGCAGCTCGGGGGGGCCCGGAAACACCATATATTTT. This codes for CASSSGGPGNTIYF.

The chain links TRBV5-1 to TRBJ1-3; 7 bases fit TRBD1. V shed 1 base, J shed 4 bases, and the junction held 2 bases outside the gene matches. The CDR3 contains 14 residues. Per germline, CDR1 SGHRS and CDR2 YFSETQ. CDR3 nucleotide sequence: TGCGCCAGCAGCTTGTCGGGACAGGGAAACACCATATATTTT. This translates into CASSLSGQGNTIYF.

With respect to this clonotype: This may stem from a read error, because a much larger clone lies one nucleotide away. This chain links TRBV6-1 with TRBJ2-1; 7 positions agree with TRBD1. Germline CDR1 is MNHNS and CDR2 is SASEGT. This CDR3 has 15 residues. The CDR3 bases are TGTGTCAGCAGCCGGACAGGTCTCTCCTACAATGAGCAGTTCTTC. Translation: CVSSRTGLSYNEQFF.

This clonotype was seen a handful of times. This sequence may be a read error, since a much larger clone differs from it by one base. The rearrangement uses TRBV7-2 and TRBJ2-5, with D perhaps assigned TRBD1 or TRBD2 (7 bases each). Germline V CDR1 and CDR2: SGHTA, FQGNSA. The CDR3 has 14 amino acids. The DNA of the CDR3 is TGTGCCAGCACCGCAGGGGGGGGACAAGAGGCCCAGTACTTC. Protein: CASTAGGGQEAQYF. Filled out from reference TRBV7-2 and TRBJ2-5, the complete variable domain reads GAGVSQSPSNKVTEKGKDVELRCDPISGHTALYWYRQSLGQGLEFLIYFQGNSAPDKSGLPSDRFSAERTGGSVSTLTIQRTQQEDSAVYLCASTAGGGQEAQYFGPGTRLLVL.

This clonotype was recorded once. Germline is not matched at one junction end, which may reflect a read error. This sequence joins TRBV7-9 and TRBJ2-7; 8 bases align to TRBD1. In germline, CDR1 is SEHNR, CDR2 FQNEAQ (reference sequence). The CDR3 length is 15 residues. The CDR3: CASSQSQGANDEQYF. CDR3 in DNA: TGCGCCAGCAGCCAAAGCCAGGGGGCGAACGACGAGCAGTACTTC.

In this sample, this clonotype turned up many times. The chain couples TRBV5-6 to TRBJ1-4, with 7 bases aligning to TRBD1. Germline V gene lookup returns CDR1 SGHDT and CDR2 YYEEEE. V trimming: 4 bases; J trimming: 7 bases; junction bases outside the gene matches: 4. The CDR3 has 13 residues. CDR3 coding DNA: TGTGCCAGCAGCGACAGGGTCGGTGAAAAACTGTTTTTT. Translated: CASSDRVGEKLFF.

The chain recombines TRBV14 with TRBJ2-3, with 8 nucleotides matching TRBD2. Germline trimming cut 4 bases from V and 5 bases from J; bases unmatched to any gene: 11. The length of the CDR3 is 16 residues. Germline CDR1 reads SGHDN; CDR2 reads FVKESK. The CDR3, as DNA: TGTGCCAGCAGCCCTTCAGCGGGAGAAGGAGAAGATACGCAGTATTTT. Protein sequence: CASSPSAGEGEDTQYF.

In its sample, this clonotype was seen once. The chain links TRBV2 to TRBJ2-3; 9 positions match TRBD2. Germline V lookup: CDR1 SNHLY, CDR2 FYNNEI. The CDR3 spans 14 residues. J lost 6 bases, V lost 7 bases, and 8 bases had no gene match. The CDR3 loop is CASTGLALGDTQYF. The CDR3 region has the DNA TGTGCCAGCACCGGACTAGCGTTGGGGGATACGCAGTATTTT. The full variable domain, with the rest looked up from reference TRBV2 and TRBJ2-3, is EPEVTQTPSHQVTQMGQEVILRCVPISNHLYFYWYRQILGQKVEFLVSFYNNEISEKSEIFDDQFSVERPDGSNFTLKIRSTKLEDSAMYFCASTGLALGDTQYFGPGTRLTVL.

The table lists this clonotype with many counts. J is TRBJ2-2 and V is TRBV7-3; 7 bases are a match to TRBD1. The CDR3 has 15 residues. The germline V gene has CDR1 SGHTA and CDR2 FQGTGA. The ends lost 2 bases at V and 3 bases at J; junction bases unmatched: 3. The CDR3 loop reads CASSLRDRHTGELFF. CDR3 nucleotide sequence: TGTGCCAGCAGCTTACGGGACAGACACACCGGGGAGCTGTTTTTT.

The chain couples TRBV7-2 to TRBJ1-6; no clear D. Trimming cost V 5 bases and J 5 bases, with 16 bases left between them. Germline V CDR1 and CDR2: SGHTA, FQGNSA. This CDR3 comprises 16 residues. This CDR3 reads CASSQVRWGDNSPLHF. DNA of the CDR3: TGTGCCAGCAGCCAAGTACGTTGGGGAGATAATTCACCCCTCCACTTT.

The J gene is TRBJ2-1, the V gene TRBV15, with 7 nucleotides matching TRBD1. From germline, CDR1 is LNHNV and CDR2 YYDKDF (reference sequence). The CDR3 is 17 amino acids. Germline trimming cut 8 bases from V and 2 bases from J; bases unmatched to any gene: 15. The CDR3 DNA reads TGTGCCACCCTCGGACCGCAGGGGACAGTAACCTACAATGAGCAGTTCTTC. Translating gives CATLGPQGTVTYNEQFF.

This clonotype was seen just once. V and J are TRBV10-3 and TRBJ2-7; 9 positions match TRBD1. The CDR3 contains 15 residues. With 4 bases clipped from V and 1 base from J, the junction kept 5 bases outside the gene matches. CDR1 and CDR2 (germline): ENHRY, SYGVKD. Here the CDR3 DNA reads TGTGCCATCAGTGCGTCCGGGACAGGGTCCTACGAGCAGTACTTC. Residues: CAISASGTGSYEQYF.

In its sample, this clonotype was seen many times. This rearrangement joins TRBV11-2 to TRBJ2-6; 14 bases map to TRBD2. V shed 5 bases, J shed 5 bases, and the junction held 8 bases outside the gene matches. Per germline, CDR1 SGHAT and CDR2 FQNNGV. This CDR3 spans 18 amino acids. The CDR3 reads CASSPTGTSGGWANVLTF. Here the CDR3 DNA reads TGTGCCAGCAGCCCCACCGGGACTAGCGGGGGCTGGGCCAACGTCCTGACTTTC.

For this clonotype: One end of the junction fails to match germline, which may point to a read error. This chain uses TRBV7-2 with TRBJ2-5; 7 nucleotides agree with TRBD1. This CDR3 has 14 amino acids. Germline V gene data show CDR1 as SGHTA and CDR2 as FQGNSA. As DNA, the CDR3 is TGTGCCAGCAGCTTAGGACAGGGACAAGGGACCCAGTACTTC. Translating it yields CASSLGQGQGTQYF.

This clonotype was recorded at least ten times. The CDR3 sequence is CASSLGRRGNTIYF. CDR3 nucleotide sequence: TGTGCCAGCAGCTTGGGGAGAAGGGGAAACACCATATATTTT. The chain links TRBV7-8 to TRBJ1-3; D unresolved. V dropped 3 bases and J dropped 4 bases, with 10 bases sitting between them. Germline CDR1 is SGHVS and CDR2 is FQNEAQ. CDR3 size: 14 residues.

The rearrangement uses TRBV12-3 or TRBV12-4 and TRBJ2-1; 8 bases fit TRBD2. CDR3 length: 15 amino acids. V trimming: 3 bases; J trimming: 7 bases; junction bases outside the gene matches: 8. CDR3 sequence (DNA): TGTGCCAGCAGTTTTAGCGGGGTAGGTGGGAATGAGCAGTTCTTC. Translation gives CASSFSGVGGNEQFF.

This chain links TRBV30 with TRBJ1-4; 8 bases line up with TRBD1. The CDR3 spans 15 residues. Germline values: CDR1 GTSNPN, CDR2 SVGIG (reference sequence). Trimming at V came to 7 bases and at J to 1 base, leaving 8 bases not matched to a gene. DNA of the CDR3: TGTGCCTTGGACAGGGAAGGACGAACTAATGAAAAACTGTTTTTT. The encoded protein is CALDREGRTNEKLFF.

This clonotype has only a few counts. The gene calls are TRBV25-1 and TRBJ2-6; D remains ambiguous. V lost 1 base, J lost 0 bases, and 10 bases lay in between. The CDR3 sequence is 17 residues long. CDR1 and CDR2 from the germline V gene are MGHDK and SYGVNS. The CDR3 sequence is CASSELEISSGANVLTF. The DNA for the CDR3 is TGTGCCAGCAGTGAATTAGAGATTAGCTCTGGGGCCAACGTCCTGACTTTC.

This clonotype was seen a few times. This chain uses TRBV7-8 with TRBJ2-5; TRBD2 might be the D (6 bases). The V end lost 5 bases, the J end lost 6 bases, and 16 bases lay between the germline ends. Germline CDR1 SGHVS, CDR2 FQNEAQ. The CDR3 runs 14 residues. This CDR3 is CASSLDYPPKTQYF. CDR3 bases: TGTGCCAGCAGCCTGGACTACCCCCCTAAGACCCAGTACTTC.

The count of this clonotype is one. The rearrangement uses TRBV29-1 and TRBJ2-3, with D perhaps TRBD2 (6 bases). Trimming took 2 bases from V and 3 from J, leaving 9 bases between them. The CDR3 consists of 13 residues. Germline V gives CDR1 SQVTM, CDR2 ANQGSEA. The DNA of the CDR3 is TGCAGCGTTGAACGGGACTTAACAGATACGCAGTATTTT. Residues: CSVERDLTDTQYF.